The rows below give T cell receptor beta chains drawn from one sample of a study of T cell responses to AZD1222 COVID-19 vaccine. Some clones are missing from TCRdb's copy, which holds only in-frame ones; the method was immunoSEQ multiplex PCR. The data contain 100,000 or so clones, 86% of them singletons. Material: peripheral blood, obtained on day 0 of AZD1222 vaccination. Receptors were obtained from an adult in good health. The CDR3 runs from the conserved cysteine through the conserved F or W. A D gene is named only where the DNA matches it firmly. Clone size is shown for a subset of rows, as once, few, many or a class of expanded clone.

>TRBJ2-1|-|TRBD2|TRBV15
TGTGCCACCAGCAAAACACCCGGACTAGCGGGAGTAAATGAGCAGTTCTTC
CATSKTPGLAGVNEQFF
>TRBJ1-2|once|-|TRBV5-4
TGTGCCAGCAGCCCACGAGGGTCGGTCTATGGCTACACCTTC
CASSPRGSVYGYTF
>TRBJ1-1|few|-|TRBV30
TGTGCCTGGAATCGTGGATTGAACACTGAAGCTTTCTTT
CAWNRGLNTEAFF
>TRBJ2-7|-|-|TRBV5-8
TGTGCCAGCAGCTTGAGGCGGTTTGGGACCCTCAATCGGGAGCAGTACTTC
CASSLRRFGTLNREQYF
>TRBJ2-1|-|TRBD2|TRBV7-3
TGTGCCAGCAGCTTAGGTTTAGCGGGAGGGGGTGAGCAGTTCTTC
CASSLGLAGGGEQFF
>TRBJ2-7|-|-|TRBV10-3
TGTGCCATCAGTGAGTCGACATTTGGGGCTTTGGGGCAGTACTTC
CAISESTFGALGQYF
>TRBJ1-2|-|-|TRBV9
TGTGCCAGCAGCGACGAGAGGGGAGTGGTTTTGGGCGGCTACACCTTC
CASSDERGVVLGGYTF
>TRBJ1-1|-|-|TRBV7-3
TGTGCCAGCAGCTTGTTTCAGGGAACTGAAGCTTTCTTT
CASSLFQGTEAFF
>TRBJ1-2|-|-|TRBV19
TGTGCCAGTAGTGCCCAGTATGACCCAGGCTATGGCTACACCTTC
CASSAQYDPGYGYTF
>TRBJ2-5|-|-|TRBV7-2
TGTGCCAGCAGCTTAGGGTCGCGGGAGACCCAGTACTTC
CASSLGSRETQYF
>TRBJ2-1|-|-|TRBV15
TGTGCCACCAGCAGAGAAGTCGGCTCCTACAATGAGCAGTTCTTC
CATSREVGSYNEQFF
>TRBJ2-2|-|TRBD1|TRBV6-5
TGTGCCAGCAGGCTTGGGACAGATCTCCCCGGGGAGCTGTTTTTT
CASRLGTDLPGELFF
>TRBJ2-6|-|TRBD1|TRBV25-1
TGTGCCAGCAGTGACACCGACAGGGCTGGGGCCAACGTCCTGACTTTC
CASSDTDRAGANVLTF
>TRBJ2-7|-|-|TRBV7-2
TGTGCCAGCAGCTTAGAGCGGGTTACCCTCTCCTACGAGCAGTACTTC
CASSLERVTLSYEQYF
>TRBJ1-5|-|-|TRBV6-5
TGTGCCAGCAGTACGAATCAGCCCCAGCATTTT
CASSTNQPQHF
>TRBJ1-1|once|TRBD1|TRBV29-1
TGCAGCGCGTCGACAGGGGATACTGAAGCTTTCTTT
CSASTGDTEAFF
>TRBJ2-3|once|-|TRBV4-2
TGTGCCAGCAGCCAAGACACGGTCCGAGATACGCAGTATTTT
CASSQDTVRDTQYF
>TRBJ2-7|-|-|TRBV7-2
TGTGCCAGCAGCTTAGGGCAGGGGCACTACTACGAGCAGTACTTC
CASSLGQGHYYEQYF
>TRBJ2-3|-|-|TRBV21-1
TGTGCCAGCAGCAAGTCGAGCCCTGGTACAGATACGCAGTATTTT
CASSKSSPGTDTQYF
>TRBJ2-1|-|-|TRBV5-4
TGTGCCAGCAGCTTACATCTGAGCTCCTACAATGAGCAGTTCTTC
CASSLHLSSYNEQFF
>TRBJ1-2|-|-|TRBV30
TGTGCCTGGAGTGCAACAGGGATAGCTAACTATGGCTACACCTTC
CAWSATGIANYGYTF
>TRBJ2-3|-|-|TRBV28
TGTGCCAGCAGTTTCCGGGGGTCGTACACAGATACGCAGTATTTT
CASSFRGSYTDTQYF
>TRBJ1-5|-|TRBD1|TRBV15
TGTGCCACCAGCGCCGGGACAGGGGGTTCCCTTAATCAGCCCCAGCATTTT
CATSAGTGGSLNQPQHF
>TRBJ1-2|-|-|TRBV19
TGTGCCAGCGGGGTGGAACGAGGCTACACCTTC
CASGVERGYTF
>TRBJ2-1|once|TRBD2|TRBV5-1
TGCGCCAGCAGCTTCCTGGGACTAGCGGGAGACAATGAGCAGTTCTTC
CASSFLGLAGDNEQFF
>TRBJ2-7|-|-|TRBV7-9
TGTGCCAGCAGCTTATATGAGAGCGAGCAGTACTTC
CASSLYESEQYF
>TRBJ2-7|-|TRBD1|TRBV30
TGTGCCTGGAACAGGGGCCCCTACGAGCAGTACTTC
CAWNRGPYEQYF
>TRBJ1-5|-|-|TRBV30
TGTGCCTGGAGTGGTTTAGCGGGACAGCCCCAGCATTTT
CAWSGLAGQPQHF
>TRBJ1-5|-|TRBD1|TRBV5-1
TGCGCCAGCTCCCCGGAGGGGGCGTCAGGTCAGCCCCAGCATTTT
CASSPEGASGQPQHF
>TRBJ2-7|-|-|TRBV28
TGTGCCAGCAGTGCTCGGAGTATTACCGACGAGCAGTACTTC
CASSARSITDEQYF
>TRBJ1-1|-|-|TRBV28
TGTGCCAGCATCGACCCCCGGCCTGGAAAGGCGGCTTTCTTT
CASIDPRPGKAAFF